The 32 T cell receptor beta chains presented below share a single source sample, sequenced in a study of vaccination and CD4 T cells after COVID-19. Treatment here: roughly 11-day PBMC culture with coronavirus spike peptide pools or control peptides (ViraFEST assay). The antigens these receptors bind are not known. Cultured CD4+ T-cell DNA underwent Oncomine TCR Beta short-read sequencing. MiXCR was run by TCRdb on the PCR reads, yielding one entry per CDR3 protein. The data show roughly 23,000 distinct CDR3 sequences, with approximately 67% seen just once and about 22% held by the top ten. The sequenced sample was CD4+ T cells from blood, cultured in vitro, obtained after SARS-CoV-2 vaccination. Every receptor here comes from a human donor who received a COVID-19 vaccine.

This clonotype was seen more than once but under ten times. The chain employs TRBV19 and TRBJ1-5, with D unclear. The CDR3 loop spans 14 amino acids. V was trimmed by 5 bases and J by 5 bases, leaving 13 bases between them. Germline-derived CDR1 and CDR2 are LNHDA and SQIVND (reference sequence). CDR3 loop: CASSSPGADQPQHF. The CDR3 DNA follows: TGTGCCAGTAGTTCGCCGGGCGCAGATCAGCCCCAGCATTTT.

The CDR3 region is CSAPEVAGRLHGYTF. The CDR3 region has the DNA TGCAGTGCCCCCGAGGTGGCAGGGAGGTTACATGGCTACACCTTC. The chain employs TRBV20-1 and TRBJ1-2, with D maybe TRBD1 (5 bases). This CDR3 is 15 amino acids long. Germline V lookup: CDR1 DFQATT, CDR2 SNEGSKA (reference sequence). V gave up 6 bases and J gave up 6 bases, with 23 bases separating them.

The table lists this clonotype with a few counts. CDR3 in amino acids: CASSELYGPGRQYF. The CDR3 DNA is TGTGCCAGCAGTGAATTGTATGGACCTGGTAGGCAGTACTTC. This chain connects TRBV6-1 to TRBJ2-7; no clear D gene. Trimming took off 2 bases at V and 9 bases at J, with 17 bases between the two ends. Looked up from germline, CDR1 is MNHNS and CDR2 is SASEGT. The CDR3 has 14 residues.

The chain uses TRBV6-1 and TRBJ2-7, with TRBD1 matching 7 bases. The CDR3 has 13 amino acids. V lost 6 bases, J lost 1 base, and 3 bases stayed unmatched. Germline CDR1 MNHNS, CDR2 SASEGT. The CDR3 reads CASRRQGSYEQYF. The CDR3, as DNA: TGTGCCAGCAGACGACAGGGTTCCTACGAGCAGTACTTC.

This clonotype has a single count. J is TRBJ2-2 and V is TRBV5-4; no firm D call. Trimming shortened V by 4 bases and J by 5 bases, and 12 bases separated the two germline ends. The CDR3 runs to 14 residues. Germline CDR1 reads SGHNT; CDR2 reads YYREEE (reference sequence). This chain's CDR3 is CASSLGGDTGELFF. CDR3 in DNA: TGTGCCAGCAGCCTTGGTGGGGATACCGGGGAGCTGTTTTTT.

V is TRBV10-3 and J is TRBJ1-1; D perhaps matches TRBD1 (6 bases). The CDR3 spans 15 residues. Germline V lookup: CDR1 ENHRY, CDR2 SYGVKD. V lost 7 bases and J lost 4, with 19 bases in between. The CDR3 protein is CAITAGLGARTEAFF. The CDR3 DNA sequence: TGTGCCATCACTGCCGGTCTGGGGGCGCGCACTGAAGCTTTCTTT.

The V and J genes are TRBV19 and TRBJ1-5; D is undetermined. The CDR3 runs to 14 residues. V dropped 4 bases and J dropped 0 bases, with 7 bases sitting between them. Germline CDR1 is LNHDA and CDR2 is SQIVND (reference sequence). The CDR3 DNA reads TGTGCCAGTAGTACCTCCAATAGCAATCAGCCCCAGCATTTT. Translated, it gives CASSTSNSNQPQHF.

The gene calls are TRBV24-1 and TRBJ2-5; D is unresolved. Per germline, CDR1 KGHDR and CDR2 SFDVKD. Trimming took off 3 bases at V and 5 bases at J, with 9 bases between the two ends. This CDR3 is built from 13 residues. The CDR3 sequence is CATSDPPGETQYF. The CDR3, as DNA: TGTGCCACCAGTGATCCACCCGGCGAGACCCAGTACTTC.

In its sample, this clonotype was seen a few times. The V and J genes are TRBV28 and TRBJ2-2; the match to TRBD2 covers 7 bases. This CDR3 is built from 15 residues. V gave up 7 bases and J gave up 6 bases; unmatched junction bases: 11. CDR1 is MDHEN and CDR2 is SYDVKM in the germline V gene. The CDR3 loop is CASTHGGSGAGELFF. For the CDR3, the DNA is TGTGCCAGCACCCACGGGGGGTCCGGGGCCGGGGAGCTGTTTTTT. Complete variable domain (other parts from reference TRBV28 and TRBJ2-2): DVKVTQSSRYLVKRTGEKVFLECVQDMDHENMFWYRQDPGLGLRLIYFSYDVKMKEKGDIPEGYSVSREKKERFSLILESASTNQTSMYLCASTHGGSGAGELFFGEGSRLTVL.

The rearrangement uses TRBV24-1 and TRBJ2-1; possibly TRBD2 for D (5 bases). The germline V and J ends were trimmed by 3 bases and 2 bases, with 10 bases remaining between them. Per germline, CDR1 KGHDR and CDR2 SFDVKD. The CDR3 runs to 15 residues. CDR3 amino acids: CATSDTYGAYNEQFF. CDR3 bases: TGTGCCACCAGTGATACGTACGGGGCCTACAATGAGCAGTTCTTC.

This rearrangement joins TRBV27 to TRBJ1-2, with 10 bases fitting TRBD1. CDR3 size: 17 residues. From germline, CDR1 is MNHEY and CDR2 SMNVEV (reference sequence). V lost 8 bases, J lost 0 bases, and 12 bases stayed unmatched. CDR3 region: CASGSFRDRGSNYGYTF. DNA for the CDR3: TGTGCCAGCGGGTCCTTCCGGGACAGGGGCTCTAACTATGGCTACACCTTC.

This clonotype has more than one count but fewer than ten. V gene TRBV6-1 combines with J gene TRBJ2-7; D assignment may be TRBD1 or TRBD2 (7 bases each). Trimming took 8 bases from V and 7 from J, leaving 15 bases between them. Germline V gene data show CDR1 as MNHNS and CDR2 as SASEGT. The length of the CDR3 is 12 residues. CDR3 in amino acids: CASGEGAREQYF. CDR3 in DNA: TGTGCCAGCGGGGAGGGGGCGCGAGAGCAGTACTTC.

In this sample, this clonotype turned up a few times. The CDR3 sequence is CSARDGSSVQETQYF. Written as DNA, the CDR3 is TGCAGTGCTAGAGATGGTTCTAGCGTCCAAGAGACCCAGTACTTC. The chain recombines TRBV20-1 with TRBJ2-5; D is perhaps TRBD2 (6 bases). CDR1 is DFQATT, CDR2 SNEGSKA, per germline (reference sequence). There are 15 residues in the CDR3. Deletions cut 0 bases from V and 1 base from J, with 12 bases between.

This clonotype was seen a few times. V usage is TRBV20-1 and J usage is TRBJ2-3, with 8 bases aligning to TRBD2. The V and J ends lost 3 bases and 6 bases, in that order; junction bases with no gene match: 11. The CDR3 spans 15 residues. Per the germline V gene, CDR1 is DFQATT and CDR2 is SNEGSKA (reference sequence). The CDR3 loop reads CSARTQAGAEDTQYF. In DNA form, the CDR3 reads TGCAGTGCTAGGACCCAAGCGGGGGCGGAGGATACGCAGTATTTT.

The rearrangement uses TRBV12-5 and TRBJ1-5; 9 nucleotides line up with TRBD1. Germline-derived CDR1 and CDR2 are LGHNT and FRNRAP. This CDR3 spans 16 amino acids. Trimming cost V 4 bases and J 4 bases; bases outside gene matches: 8. The CDR3 sequence: CASGSEQGAGNQPQHF. CDR3 DNA sequence: TGTGCTAGTGGTTCAGAACAGGGGGCTGGTAATCAGCCCCAGCATTTT.

This chain uses TRBV6-1 with TRBJ1-5; D possibly corresponds to TRBD1 (6 bases). The CDR3 spans 15 residues. Trimming took 4 bases from V and 1 from J, leaving 11 bases between them. The germline gives CDR1 MNHNS, CDR2 SASEGT. This CDR3 is CASSGGGASNQPQHF. CDR3 nucleotides: TGTGCCAGCAGTGGAGGGGGTGCGAGCAATCAGCCCCAGCATTTT.

This rearrangement joins TRBV20-1 to TRBJ2-3; 7 positions agree with TRBD2. CDR1 is DFQATT, CDR2 SNEGSKA, per germline (reference sequence). The CDR3 totals 14 residues. V trimming: 3 bases; J trimming: 8 bases; junction bases outside the gene matches: 11. The CDR3 DNA reads TGCAGTGCTAGCTCAGAGCGGGGCGCTGGTACGCAGTATTTT. Its protein is CSASSERGAGTQYF.

This clonotype has more than one count but fewer than ten. The chain links TRBV10-1 to TRBJ2-7; TRBD2 is a possible D gene (7 bases). Germline lookup yields CDR1 WNHNN and CDR2 SYGVQD (reference sequence). Between the trimmed V and J ends, which lost 8 bases and 2 bases, there was a span of 16 bases. The CDR3 totals 14 residues. The CDR3 DNA is TGCGCCAGCCACAAGGGGGGGTTCCCCTACGAGCAGTACTTC. Encoded protein: CASHKGGFPYEQYF.

The V and J genes are TRBV7-2 and TRBJ2-7; D is possibly TRBD1 (6 bases). The CDR3 runs to 13 residues. The germline V gene encodes CDR1 SGHTA and CDR2 FQGNSA. Trimming removed 2 bases at V and 2 bases at J, with 7 bases between. In DNA, the CDR3 is TGTGCCAGCAGCTTAAACAGGGCCTACGAGCAGTACTTC. It encodes CASSLNRAYEQYF.

The V call is TRBV5-8, the J call TRBJ1-4, with 7 bases that match TRBD1. V was pared by 4 bases and J by 11 bases, with 11 bases of the junction left unmatched. Germline V lookup: CDR1 SGHTS, CDR2 YDEGEE. There are 14 residues in the CDR3. The CDR3 DNA sequence: TGTGCCAGCAGCCGGGAAGGGACAGATGGGAAACTGTTTTTT. It codes for CASSREGTDGKLFF.

This clonotype was picked up a small number of times. V usage is TRBV2 and J usage is TRBJ2-5; D might be TRBD2 (5 bases). This CDR3 region has 12 residues. The germline gives CDR1 SNHLY, CDR2 FYNNEI. V was trimmed by 10 bases and J by 5 bases, leaving 14 bases between them. This chain's CDR3 is CATSDLGETQYF. DNA of the CDR3: TGTGCCACCTCGGACTTGGGGGAGACCCAGTACTTC.

The CDR3 DNA reads as TGTGCCACCAGCAGGCCGGGAACTGGAAACACCATATATTTT. This gives the protein CATSRPGTGNTIYF. The rearrangement uses TRBV15 and TRBJ1-3; D is ambiguous. Germline CDR1 and CDR2: LNHNV and YYDKDF (reference sequence). The CDR3 consists of 14 residues. V was pared by 3 bases and J by 2 bases, with 8 bases between.

This clonotype is medium-sized (0.01 to 0.1%) in the sample. The rearrangement links TRBV19 to TRBJ2-3; the match to TRBD1 covers 12 bases. The germline V gene encodes CDR1 LNHDA and CDR2 SQIVND (reference sequence). V lost 3 bases, J lost 2 bases, and 0 bases stayed unmatched. This CDR3 is 15 amino acids long. The CDR3 region has the DNA TGTGCCAGTAGTATGGGACAGGGGGCCACAGATACGCAGTATTTT. Its translation: CASSMGQGATDTQYF. Supplemented by reference TRBV19 and TRBJ2-3, the full variable domain reads DGGITQSPKYLFRKEGQNVTLSCEQNLNHDAMYWYRQDPGQGLRLIYYSQIVNDFQKGDIAEGYSVSREKKESFPLTVTSAQKNPTAFYLCASSMGQGATDTQYFGPGTRLTVL.

The rearrangement uses TRBV5-4 and TRBJ2-2; 8 bases are a match to TRBD1. V shed 4 bases and J 4 bases; nucleotides not matched to a gene: 3. The CDR3 length is 14 residues. Germline CDR1 and CDR2: SGHNT and YYREEE (reference sequence). The CDR3 region is CASSRTGITGELFF. The CDR3 DNA reads TGTGCCAGCAGCCGGACAGGGATCACCGGGGAGCTGTTTTTT. Full variable domain (outside the CDR3, taken from reference TRBV5-4 and TRBJ2-2): ETGVTQSPTHLIKTRGQQVTLRCSSQSGHNTVSWYQQALGQGPQFIFQYYREEENGRGNFPPRFSGLQFPNYSSELNVNALELDDSALYLCASSRTGITGELFFGEGSRLTVL.

The chain is built from TRBV20-1 and TRBJ2-5; no reliable D call. Trimming took off 0 bases at V and 2 bases at J, with 10 bases between the two ends. In germline, CDR1 is DFQATT, CDR2 SNEGSKA (reference sequence). This CDR3 region has 14 residues. Here the CDR3 DNA reads TGCAGTGCTAGAGATGCTGGCAGGCAAGAGACCCAGTACTTC. Translation: CSARDAGRQETQYF.

This clonotype was seen more than once but under ten times. V gene TRBV7-8 combines with J gene TRBJ1-1; no firm D call. CDR1 and CDR2 (germline): SGHVS, FQNEAQ. V gave up 5 bases and J gave up 1 base, with 17 bases separating them. This CDR3 has 16 residues. The CDR3 is CASSPIGSYANTEAFF. As DNA, the CDR3 is TGTGCCAGCAGCCCCATCGGCTCGTATGCGAACACTGAAGCTTTCTTT.

The chain recombines TRBV11-3 with TRBJ1-1; 8 nucleotides match TRBD1. The CDR3 spans 14 residues. Looked up from germline, CDR1 is SGHNT and CDR2 is YENEEA. The J segment lost 3 bases and the V segment lost 5 bases, leaving 5 bases of the junction unmatched. In DNA form, the CDR3 reads TGTGCCAGCAGCGGACAGGGTTGGGACACTGAAGCTTTCTTT. It specifies CASSGQGWDTEAFF. Full variable domain (rest looked up from reference TRBV11-3 and TRBJ1-1): EAGVVQSPRYKIIEKKQPVAFWCNPISGHNTLYWYLQNLGQGPELLIRYENEEAVDDSQLPKDRFSAERLKGVDSTLKIQPAELGDSAVYLCASSGQGWDTEAFFGQGTRLTVV.

This chain connects TRBV21-1 to TRBJ1-5; whether TRBD1, the table's D call, matches the DNA was not checked. TRBV21-1 represents a pseudogene. The CDR3 runs to 11 residues. The CDR3 region is CAPGGTQPQHF. CDR3 DNA: TGTGCCCCGGGGGGTACTCAGCCCCAGCATTTT.

The rearrangement joins TRBV7-8 to TRBJ1-1; 7 bases map to TRBD1. V lost 5 bases to trimming and J lost 11 bases; unmatched junction nucleotides: 8. CDR1 and CDR2 (germline): SGHVS, FQNEAQ. The CDR3 totals 12 residues. CDR3 nucleotide sequence: TGTGCCAGCAGCCTCCGACAGGGCTTGGCTTTCTTT. Translation gives CASSLRQGLAFF.

J is TRBJ2-7 and V is TRBV12-3 or TRBV12-4, with D perhaps TRBD1 (6 bases). V was clipped by 4 bases and J by 7 bases, with 20 bases between them. CDR3 length: 15 amino acids. CDR3 amino acids: CASSSSRAIRGEQYF. In nucleotides, the CDR3 is TGTGCCAGCAGTTCGAGTAGGGCAATTAGGGGGGAGCAGTACTTC.

The chain combines TRBV6-5 with TRBJ1-1; D perhaps matches TRBD1 (6 bases). V was pared by 0 bases and J by 1 base, with 12 bases between. The V gene's germline CDR1 is MNHEY and CDR2 SVGAGI. The CDR3 loop spans 16 amino acids. This CDR3 reads CASSYSTGWENTEAFF. The CDR3 DNA reads as TGTGCCAGCAGTTACTCGACAGGTTGGGAGAACACTGAAGCTTTCTTT.

The chain uses TRBV20-1 and TRBJ2-7; TRBD1 or TRBD2 may be the D gene (5 bases each). Trimming cost V 5 bases and J 2 bases, with 19 bases left between them. CDR1 DFQATT and CDR2 SNEGSKA come from the germline V gene (reference sequence). The CDR3 spans 15 residues. The CDR3 DNA reads as TGCAGTGCTTTCGAGGCCGGGACCCCGACCTACGAGCAGTACTTC. Protein: CSAFEAGTPTYEQYF.